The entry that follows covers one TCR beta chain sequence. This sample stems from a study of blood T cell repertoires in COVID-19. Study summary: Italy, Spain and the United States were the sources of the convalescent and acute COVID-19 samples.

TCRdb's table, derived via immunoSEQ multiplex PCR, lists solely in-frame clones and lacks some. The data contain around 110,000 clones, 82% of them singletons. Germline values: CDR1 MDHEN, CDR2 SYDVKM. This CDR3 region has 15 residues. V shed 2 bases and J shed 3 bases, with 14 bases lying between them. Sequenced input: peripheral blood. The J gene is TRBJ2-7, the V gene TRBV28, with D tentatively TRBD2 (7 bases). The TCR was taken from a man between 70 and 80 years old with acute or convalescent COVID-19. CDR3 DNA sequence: TGTGCCAGCAGTTTAGGGGGCCAGCGGGGCTACGAGCAGTACTTC. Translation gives CASSLGGQRGYEQYF.